The clone carrying this T cell receptor (beta chain) appeared a few times. Its antigen remains unidentified. The sample belongs to a study of response to subunit inactivated influenza vaccine. Study-wide findings and caveats: Authors suggested seasonal influenza vaccinations each recruit few new T cells.

The CDR3 runs to 15 residues. The V and J ends lost 5 bases and 4 bases, in that order; junction bases with no gene match: 5. In germline, CDR1 is MDHEN, CDR2 SYDVKM. TCRdb reprocessed the RT-PCR reads with MiXCR, giving one entry per CDR3 protein. Counted here are almost 250,000 distinct CDR3 sequences, about 12% occurring once; the ten biggest clones make up 7.8%. This specimen consisted of non-naive T cells sorted from PBMCs, obtained 14 to 15 days before vaccination. This TCR derives from a middle-aged man who received an inactivated influenza vaccine. V is TRBV28 and J is TRBJ2-7, with 13 positions matching TRBD2. The CDR3 spells CASSQPGLAGYEQYF. CDR3 DNA sequence: TGTGCCAGCAGTCAACCGGGACTAGCGGGGTACGAGCAGTACTTC.